This TCR beta chain was recovered during a study of beta chain features in type 1 diabetes. To note about this clone: This sequence may be a read error, since a much larger clone differs from it by one base.

Investigators reverse transcribed all isolated RNA, so they sequenced expressed TCRB transcripts. The table came from immunoSEQ multiplex PCR; TCRdb's copy has only in-frame clones and leaves some out. The sample holds 200,000 to 250,000 clones; about a tenth are singletons and the top ten take 1% to 1.5%. CDR1 and CDR2 (germline): LNHNV, YYDKDF (reference sequence). The CDR3 totals 15 residues. Sequencing used central memory CD4+ T cells from blood. This chain uses TRBV15 with TRBJ1-4; 10 bases are shared with TRBD1. The source is a man aged 18-30 years in good health. The chain's CDR3 is CSTSSRTGGKEKLFF. The DNA of the CDR3 is TGTTCCACCAGCAGCCGGACAGGGGGAAAGGAAAAACTGTTTTTT.